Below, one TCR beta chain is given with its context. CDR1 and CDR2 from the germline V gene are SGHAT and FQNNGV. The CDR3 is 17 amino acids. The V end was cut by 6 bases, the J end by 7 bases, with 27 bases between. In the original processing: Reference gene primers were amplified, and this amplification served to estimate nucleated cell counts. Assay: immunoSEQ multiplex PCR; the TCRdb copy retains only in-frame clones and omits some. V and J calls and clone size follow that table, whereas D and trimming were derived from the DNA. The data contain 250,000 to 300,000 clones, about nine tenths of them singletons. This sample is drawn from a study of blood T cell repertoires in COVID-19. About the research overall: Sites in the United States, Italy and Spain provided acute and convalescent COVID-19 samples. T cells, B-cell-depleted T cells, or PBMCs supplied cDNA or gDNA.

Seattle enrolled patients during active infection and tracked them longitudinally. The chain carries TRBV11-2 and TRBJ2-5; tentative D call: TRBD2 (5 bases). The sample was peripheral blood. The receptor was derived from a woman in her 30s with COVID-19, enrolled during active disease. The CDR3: CASRVFIGSSVGRTQYF. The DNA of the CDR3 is TGTGCCAGCAGGGTGTTTATCGGCTCTTCCGTTGGGAGGACCCAGTACTTC.